The 23 T cell receptor beta chains below all came from one sample that was sequenced in a study of blood T cell repertoires in COVID-19. Sequenced by immunoSEQ multiplex PCR; TCRdb stores in-frame clones only, minus some. The sample has some 210,000 clones; less than 90% are singletons. Material for sequencing was peripheral blood. The receptors stem from a human donor in a cohort sampled during active COVID-19.

This chain uses TRBV2 with TRBJ2-7, with a tentative D call TRBD2 (6 bases). The CDR3 loop spans 13 amino acids. Per germline, CDR1 SNHLY and CDR2 FYNNEI. The V and J ends lost 2 bases and 3 bases respectively, with 8 bases between them. The CDR3 DNA follows: TGTGCCAGCAGTGAAACGGGGGACTACGAGCAGTACTTC. It encodes CASSETGDYEQYF.

The chain uses TRBV11-2 and TRBJ2-5; 8 bases are shared with TRBD2. Germline values: CDR1 SGHAT, CDR2 FQNNGV. J gave up 6 bases and V 5 bases, and 8 bases lay outside the gene matches. The CDR3 sequence is 14 residues long. The CDR3 spells CASSPLSGAQTQYF. CDR3 nucleotides: TGTGCCAGCAGCCCTCTTAGCGGGGCCCAGACCCAGTACTTC. Together with reference TRBV11-2 and TRBJ2-5, the CDR3 gives the full variable domain: EAGVAQSPRYKIIEKRQSVAFWCNPISGHATLYWYQQILGQGPKLLIQFQNNGVVDDSQLPKDRFSAERLKGVDSTLKIQPAKLEDSAVYLCASSPLSGAQTQYFGPGTRLLVL.

This clone appeared once. The chain is built from TRBV5-4 and TRBJ2-7; D may be TRBD2 (6 bases). The CDR3 spans 14 residues. Trimming shortened V by 1 base and J by 6 bases, and 14 bases separated the two germline ends. Germline CDR1 and CDR2: SGHNT and YYREEE (reference sequence). In DNA form, the CDR3 reads TGTGCCAGCAGCTTGAACGGGGGACGGACCGAGCAGTACTTC. Translating it yields CASSLNGGRTEQYF.

This clone was recorded once. The same CDR3 can be traced to other DNA sequences in this sample. CDR3 protein: CASSLQGNTEAFF. CDR3 nucleotide sequence: TGCGCCAGCAGCTTGCAGGGCAACACTGAAGCTTTCTTT. This chain uses TRBV5-1 with TRBJ1-1, with D tentatively TRBD1 (5 bases). With 1 base removed from V and 2 bases from J, the gap between germline ends came to 6 bases. The CDR3 sequence is 13 residues long. In germline, CDR1 is SGHRS, CDR2 YFSETQ.

The V gene is TRBV2, the J gene TRBJ1-5; a weak D match, TRBD1 (5 bases). The CDR3 runs to 15 residues. Looked up from germline, CDR1 is SNHLY and CDR2 is FYNNEI. Trimming shortened V by 6 bases and J by 2 bases, and 14 bases separated the two germline ends. The CDR3 is CASREQGYGNQPQHF. CDR3 nucleotides: TGTGCCAGCAGGGAGCAGGGATACGGCAATCAGCCCCAGCATTTT.

V and J are TRBV28 and TRBJ2-2, with D tentatively TRBD1 (5 bases). Between the trimmed V and J ends, which lost 9 bases and 2 bases, there was a span of 10 bases. CDR3 length equals 13 residues. In germline, CDR1 is MDHEN, CDR2 SYDVKM. CDR3 residues: CASFGANTGELFF. In DNA form, the CDR3 reads TGTGCCAGTTTTGGGGCAAACACCGGGGAGCTGTTTTTT.

The chain carries TRBV2 and TRBJ2-3; 10 positions agree with TRBD2. The trim removed 5 bases at V and 2 bases at J, leaving 7 bases unmatched. The length of the CDR3 is 16 residues. Per the germline V gene, CDR1 is SNHLY and CDR2 is FYNNEI. Here the CDR3 reads CASSHLAGGVTDTQYF. The CDR3 bases are TGTGCCAGCAGTCATTTAGCGGGAGGTGTCACAGATACGCAGTATTTT.

The chain couples TRBV3-1 (or the pseudogene TRBV3-2) to TRBJ1-1; TRBD1 is a possible D gene (5 bases). V was cut by 5 bases and J by 4 bases, with 14 bases left in between. Germline V gene sequence: CDR1 LGHDT, CDR2 YNNKEL (reference sequence). There are 14 residues in the CDR3. The CDR3 is CASSYAGRPTEAFF. As DNA, the CDR3 is TGTGCCAGCAGCTACGCGGGGCGCCCCACTGAAGCTTTCTTT.

The chain couples TRBV7-9 to TRBJ1-6; D is undetermined. The CDR3 contains 12 residues. The V end was cut by 3 bases, the J end by 7 bases, with 4 bases between. CDR1 is SEHNR, CDR2 FQNEAQ, per germline (reference sequence). This CDR3 is CASSFFNSPLHF. DNA of the CDR3: TGTGCCAGCAGCTTCTTCAATTCACCCCTCCACTTT.

V gene TRBV5-4 combines with J gene TRBJ2-1; TRBD1 matches 7 bases. The germline CDR1 and CDR2 sequences are SGHNT and YYREEE (reference sequence). Unmatched junction bases numbered 4, after V lost 6 bases and J lost 4 bases. The CDR3 extends over 13 amino acids. The CDR3 loop is CASKRDRYNEQFF. CDR3 DNA: TGTGCCAGCAAACGGGACAGATACAATGAGCAGTTCTTC.

This clone showed up just a few times. This chain uses TRBV4-1 with TRBJ2-5; weak D call: TRBD1 (5 bases). The CDR3 spans 20 residues. CDR1 and CDR2 (germline): MGHRA, YSYEKL. V dropped 4 bases and J dropped 0 bases, with 27 bases sitting between them. CDR3 in DNA: TGCGCCAGCAGCCGTACGCTTCTCCCTAGTTCCCACAGGTACCAAGAGACCCAGTACTTC. Translation: CASSRTLLPSSHRYQETQYF.

This clone was detected only once. This chain uses TRBV6-6 with TRBJ1-5, with D possibly matching TRBD1 (6 bases). The V end lost 0 bases, the J end lost 3 bases, and 9 bases lay between the germline ends. The CDR3 is made up of 15 amino acids. Germline V gene data show CDR1 as MNHNY and CDR2 as SVGAGI (reference sequence). The CDR3: CASSYSTGPNQPQHF. The CDR3, as DNA: TGTGCCAGCAGTTACTCGACAGGTCCCAATCAGCCCCAGCATTTT.

The V call is TRBV6-2 or TRBV6-3, the J call TRBJ1-1, with 7 bases that match TRBD1. The CDR3 extends over 14 amino acids. V gave up 2 bases and J gave up 5 bases; unmatched junction bases: 5. Germline V gene sequence: CDR1 MNHEY, CDR2 SVGEGT. This CDR3 is CASSYLQGRTEAFF. CDR3 nucleotides: TGTGCCAGCAGTTACCTACAGGGGCGGACTGAAGCTTTCTTT.

On this clone itself: This specimen includes other DNA sequences encoding the same CDR3. V usage is TRBV14 and J usage is TRBJ1-2; no clear D. The CDR3 extends over 13 amino acids. CDR1 is SGHDN and CDR2 is FVKESK in the germline V gene. V was clipped by 3 bases and J by 2 bases, with 7 bases between them. This CDR3 is CASSQGRNYGYTF. The CDR3 nucleotides are TGTGCCAGCAGCCAGGGGAGAAACTATGGCTACACCTTC.

Note on this clone: The same CDR3 also results from other DNA sequences found in this sample. The rearrangement links TRBV9 to TRBJ1-2, with 7 bases that match TRBD1. The CDR3 runs to 13 residues. Germline V CDR1 and CDR2: SGDLS, YYNGEE. After removal of 0 bases from V and 5 bases from J, the junction contained 1 base not matched to a gene. CDR3 region: CASSVGQGYGYTF. The CDR3 nucleotides are TGTGCCAGCAGCGTAGGACAGGGTTATGGCTACACCTTC.

This chain joins TRBV3-1 (or the pseudogene TRBV3-2) and TRBJ1-6; D is uncertain. This CDR3 spans 16 amino acids. Germline V gene lookup returns CDR1 LGHDT and CDR2 YNNKEL (reference sequence). V lost 2 bases to trimming and J lost 4 bases, with 12 bases between them. The CDR3 DNA reads as TGTGCCAGCAGCCAATTGGAGTTGAGGTATAATTCACCCCTCCACTTT. Translation: CASSQLELRYNSPLHF.

V gene TRBV2 combines with J gene TRBJ1-5; no clear D gene. CDR1 is SNHLY and CDR2 is FYNNEI in the germline V gene. The CDR3 totals 14 residues. The ends were cut back, 7 bases at V and 7 bases at J, with 17 bases in the middle. The CDR3 DNA reads TGTGCCAGCAATTCCGGGCCGGGAAACCAGCCCCAGCATTTT. Translation gives CASNSGPGNQPQHF.

The chain has TRBV2 and TRBJ1-1; unclear D gene. This CDR3 is built from 13 residues. Germline V CDR1 and CDR2: SNHLY, FYNNEI. Trimming removed 2 bases from V and 4 bases from J, with 8 bases in between. The CDR3 reads CASSELGGTEAFF. The CDR3 DNA reads as TGTGCCAGCAGTGAATTAGGAGGCACTGAAGCTTTCTTT.

V usage is TRBV18 and J usage is TRBJ1-1; perhaps TRBD1 as D (5 bases). The CDR3 covers 16 residues. CDR1 is KGHSH and CDR2 is LQKENI in the germline V gene. Trimming left V 1 base short and J 0 bases short, with 12 bases between. CDR3 amino acids: CASSPQRGQVNTEAFF. CDR3 in DNA: TGTGCCAGCTCACCACAACGAGGACAAGTGAACACTGAAGCTTTCTTT.

The chain joins TRBV18 to TRBJ1-1; 9 bases agree with TRBD1. Germline V gene data show CDR1 as KGHSH and CDR2 as LQKENI. CDR3 size: 14 residues. V shed 2 bases and J 6 bases; nucleotides not matched to a gene: 4. The DNA for the CDR3 is TGTGCCAGCTCACCAGGGACAGGGATCGCTGAAGCTTTCTTT. Its translation: CASSPGTGIAEAFF.

The genes are TRBV27 and TRBJ1-2; 7 nucleotides align to TRBD1. The CDR3 loop spans 13 amino acids. V gave up 6 bases and J gave up 8 bases; unmatched junction bases: 9. Looked up from germline, CDR1 is MNHEY and CDR2 is SMNVEV (reference sequence). CDR3 sequence reads: CASSPRGEKGYTF. CDR3 bases: TGTGCCAGCAGCCCCAGGGGGGAAAAAGGCTACACCTTC.

The CDR3, as DNA: TGTGCCAGCAGCCAAGGGTGGAGCGGGGAGCTGTTTTTT. This gives the protein CASSQGWSGELFF. The V call is TRBV3-1 (or the pseudogene TRBV3-2), the J call TRBJ2-2; D is unresolved. Between the trimmed V and J ends, which lost 1 base and 7 bases, there was a span of 7 bases. Germline CDR1 reads LGHDT; CDR2 reads YNNKEL (reference sequence). The CDR3 length is 13 residues.

A single count supports this clone. V usage is TRBV3-1 (or the pseudogene TRBV3-2) and J usage is TRBJ1-6, with D perhaps matching TRBD1 (5 bases). This CDR3 has 14 residues. V lost 1 base and J 10 bases, leaving 11 bases between the germline ends. Germline V gives CDR1 LGHDT, CDR2 YNNKEL (reference sequence). Written as DNA, the CDR3 is TGTGCCAGCAGCCAAGTAAGGGGAACGTCACCCCTCCACTTT. Translation gives CASSQVRGTSPLHF.